These T cell receptor beta chains were read from a single sample in a study of OX40 agonist ivuxolimab in advanced cancers. Sequencing was performed with immunoSEQ multiplex PCR; in TCRdb, only in-frame clones are kept and a portion is missing. The repertoire holds 25,000 to 35,000 clones, with 65% to 80% as singletons. The sample consisted of CD4+ or CD8+ T cells sorted from blood, taken in a trial of the OX40 agonist ivuxolimab. The receptors derive from an adult with an advanced solid tumor such as melanoma, head and neck, liver or kidney cancer. CDR3s include the opening cysteine and the closing phenylalanine or tryptophan. D genes are given only for firm matches. Rows may omit the clone size; those that give it use once, few, many or a size class.

TRBJ1-2 | TRBV28 | . | . | CASSLSVGVGYTF | TGTGCCAGCAGTTTATCCGTAGGGGTTGGCTACACCTTC
TRBJ2-5 | TRBV4-1 | . | . | CASSRVPLRETQYF | TGCGCCAGCAGCCGGGTTCCCTTGAGAGAGACCCAGTACTTC
TRBJ1-1 | TRBV18 | . | once | CASSPSRDGNTEAFF | TGTGCCAGCTCACCAAGCCGGGACGGGAACACTGAAGCTTTCTTT
TRBJ1-4 | TRBV19 | . | . | CASSGGGANEKLFF | TGTGCCAGTAGTGGTGGGGGGGCTAATGAAAAACTGTTTTTT
TRBJ2-2 | TRBV5-6 | TRBD1 | . | CASSPTGDTGELFF | TGTGCCAGCAGCCCGACAGGGGACACCGGGGAGCTGTTTTTT
TRBJ1-5 | TRBV6-1 | . | . | CASDWGSSNQPQHF | TGTGCCAGTGACTGGGGGTCCAGCAATCAGCCCCAGCATTTT
TRBJ1-3 | TRBV6-5 | . | . | CASSYSLMGGGNTIYF | TGTGCCAGCAGTTACTCCCTGATGGGGGGTGGAAACACCATATATTTT
TRBJ1-5 | TRBV28 | . | . | CASSLGGNLGNQPQHF | TGTGCCAGCAGTTTAGGGGGCAACCTAGGGAATCAGCCCCAGCATTTT
TRBJ1-2 | TRBV19 | . | . | CASTMAGQFGYTF | TGTGCCAGTACTATGGCAGGACAGTTTGGCTACACCTTC
TRBJ1-2 | TRBV30 | TRBD1 | . | CAWNRDRPYGYTF | TGTGCCTGGAACCGGGACAGGCCGTATGGCTACACCTTC
TRBJ2-7 | TRBV2 | TRBD2 | . | CASRLLAGGFGEQYF | TGTGCCAGCAGACTTTTAGCGGGGGGCTTCGGCGAGCAGTACTTC
TRBJ2-7 | TRBV6-5 | TRBD2 | few | CASSYSGLAGSYEQYF | TGTGCCAGCAGTTACTCTGGACTAGCGGGGAGCTACGAGCAGTACTTC
TRBJ1-5 | TRBV6-1 | . | . | CASSEGVGNQPQHF | TGTGCCAGCAGTGAGGGGGTCGGCAATCAGCCCCAGCATTTT
TRBJ1-6 | TRBV28 | . | . | CASKESSYNSPLHF | TGTGCCAGCAAGGAGAGCTCCTATAATTCACCCCTCCACTTT
TRBJ2-7 | TRBV6-1 | . | . | CASSGRESGFWWYF | TGTGCCAGCAGTGGCAGGGAGTCAGGCTTCTGGTGGTACTTC
TRBJ1-3 | TRBV18 | . | . | CASSQDSSGNTIYF | TGTGCCAGCTCCCAAGACAGCTCTGGAAACACCATATATTTT
TRBJ2-1 | TRBV19 | TRBD2 | . | CASSSDFTSGGSNEQFF | TGTGCCAGTAGTAGCGACTTTACTAGCGGGGGGTCAAATGAGCAGTTCTTC
TRBJ1-1 | TRBV30 | TRBD1 | . | CAWNRGGGNTEAFF | TGTGCCTGGAACAGGGGAGGCGGGAACACTGAAGCTTTCTTT
TRBJ1-1 | TRBV18 | . | . | CASSPPGSGTSNTEAFF | TGTGCCAGCTCACCACCCGGTTCTGGGACTTCGAACACTGAAGCTTTCTTT
TRBJ2-3 | TRBV5-4 | TRBD2 | . | CASSFMGLREDTQYF | TGTGCCAGCAGCTTTATGGGACTAAGGGAGGATACGCAGTATTTT
TRBJ1-6 | TRBV5-1 | . | . | CASTQGGSYNSPLHF | TGCGCCAGCACCCAGGGTGGCTCCTATAATTCACCCCTCCACTTT
TRBJ2-3 | TRBV30 | TRBD2 | . | CAWASGLAGVGDTQYF | TGTGCCTGGGCCTCGGGACTAGCGGGGGTCGGAGATACGCAGTATTTT
TRBJ2-2 | TRBV6-1 | . | . | CASTLGAGYSGELFF | TGTGCCAGCACCCTGGGGGCAGGCTACTCCGGGGAGCTGTTTTTT
TRBJ1-1 | TRBV10-3 | . | . | CAISDSILAEAFF | TGTGCCATCAGTGACAGCATTCTAGCTGAAGCTTTCTTT
TRBJ1-1 | TRBV5-1 | TRBD1 | . | CASSLQDRGRTEAFF | TGCGCCAGCAGCTTACAGGACAGGGGGCGGACTGAAGCTTTCTTT
TRBJ2-5 | TRBV30 | . | . | CAWSVGEETQYF | TGTGCCTGGAGTGTAGGTGAAGAGACCCAGTACTTC
TRBJ2-5 | TRBV19 | TRBD2 | . | CASSIGGAGGRETQYF | TGTGCCAGTAGTATAGGAGGCGCGGGGGGGCGAGAGACCCAGTACTTC
TRBJ2-4 | TRBV2 | . | . | CASSEGVGNIQYF | TGTGCCAGCAGTGAAGGAGTGGGAAACATTCAGTACTTC
TRBJ1-3 | TRBV30 | . | few | CAWFRANSGNTIYF | TGTGCCTGGTTCCGGGCCAACTCTGGAAACACCATATATTTT
TRBJ1-1 | TRBV10-3 | . | . | CAIRTSSGRTAEAFF | TGTGCCATCAGAACTAGTTCGGGCAGGACAGCTGAAGCTTTCTTT
TRBJ2-1 | TRBV5-1 | TRBD2 | . | CASSINPPGLAGGSNEQFF | TGCGCCAGCAGCATAAATCCACCGGGACTAGCGGGGGGATCCAATGAGCAGTTCTTC
TRBJ1-2 | TRBV6-5 | . | few | CASSLAGNYGYTF | TGTGCCAGCAGTTTAGCAGGGAACTATGGCTACACCTTC
TRBJ1-2 | TRBV10-3 | . | . | CAISPKVGEDSGYTF | TGTGCCATCAGCCCCAAGGTAGGGGAGGATTCTGGCTACACCTTC
TRBJ1-5 | TRBV28 | TRBD1 | . | CASSSTGAIEPQHF | TGTGCCAGCAGTTCGACAGGGGCTATCGAGCCCCAGCATTTT
TRBJ1-6 | TRBV5-1 | TRBD1 | . | CASRPFTGADVNSPLHF | TGCGCCAGCAGGCCGTTTACAGGGGCAGACGTCAATTCACCCCTCCACTTT
TRBJ2-5 | TRBV11-2 | . | once | CASSRGPGETQYF | TGTGCCAGCAGTCGGGGACCGGGAGAGACCCAGTACTTC
TRBJ2-7 | TRBV7-9 | . | . | CASSLGGSAYEQYF | TGTGCCAGCAGCCTTGGCGGCAGCGCCTACGAGCAGTACTTC
TRBJ2-2 | TRBV5-1 | . | . | CASSLGQGGTGELFF | TGCGCCAGCAGCTTGGGACAGGGAGGGACCGGGGAGCTGTTTTTT
TRBJ2-3 | TRBV5-1 | TRBD1 | . | CASSLEGRGHVTDTQYF | TGCGCCAGCAGCTTGGAGGGCAGGGGGCACGTCACAGATACGCAGTATTTT
TRBJ2-1 | TRBV9 | TRBD2 | once | CASSVDQAGGPNEQFF | TGTGCCAGCAGCGTAGATCAGGCGGGGGGGCCCAATGAGCAGTTCTTC
TRBJ1-1 | TRBV20-1 | . | . | CSDWGTEAFF | TGCAGTGACTGGGGCACTGAAGCTTTCTTT
TRBJ2-1 | TRBV5-1 | TRBD1 | . | CASSSGGSSYNEQFF | TGCGCCAGCAGCTCAGGGGGAAGCTCCTACAATGAGCAGTTCTTC
TRBJ2-5 | TRBV7-2 | . | . | CASSLGLSLQETQYF | TGTGCCAGCAGCTTAGGCCTCAGCCTACAAGAGACCCAGTACTTC
TRBJ2-2 | TRBV6-5 | . | . | CASWPGTGELFF | TGTGCCAGCTGGCCTGGTACCGGGGAGCTGTTTTTT
TRBJ1-4 | TRBV4-1 | TRBD1 | . | CASSQAGQGVTELFF | TGCGCCAGCAGCCAGGCAGGACAGGGGGTGACGGAACTGTTTTTT
TRBJ1-2 | TRBV6-5 | . | few | CASSIRDKGHYGYTF | TGTGCCAGCAGCATCCGGGACAAAGGACACTATGGCTACACCTTC
TRBJ1-2 | TRBV5-6 | TRBD1 | . | CASSLGTAYGYTF | TGTGCCAGCAGCTTAGGGACAGCCTATGGCTACACCTTC
TRBJ2-1 | TRBV6-5 | . | . | CASSPSSLGEQFF | TGTGCCAGCAGCCCGAGTTCGTTGGGGGAGCAGTTCTTC
TRBJ1-4 | TRBV18 | . | . | CASSPPETGRDEKLFF | TGTGCCAGCTCACCACCGGAGACGGGAAGGGATGAAAAACTGTTTTTT
TRBJ2-5 | TRBV9 | . | few | CASSVGPARETQYF | TGTGCCAGCAGCGTCGGGCCTGCGCGGGAGACCCAGTACTTC
TRBJ2-3 | TRBV9 | TRBD1 | . | CASSYGQGFTDTQYF | TGTGCCAGCAGCTATGGACAGGGTTTCACAGATACGCAGTATTTT
TRBJ1-6 | TRBV4-1 | TRBD1 | . | CASSQDGTGGGSPLHF | TGCGCCAGCAGCCAAGATGGGACAGGGGGCGGTTCACCCCTCCACTTT
TRBJ1-6 | TRBV9 | . | . | CASSVDPGSGTSPLHF | TGTGCCAGCAGCGTAGATCCGGGGTCAGGAACTTCACCCCTCCACTTT
TRBJ2-3 | TRBV6-6 | TRBD1 | . | CASSSADRGSHTQYF | TGTGCCAGCAGCTCCGCGGACAGGGGGTCTCATACGCAGTATTTT
TRBJ2-3 | TRBV5-5 | . | once | CASAPSLSTDTQYF | TGTGCCAGCGCCCCGAGCCTAAGTACAGATACGCAGTATTTT